A selection of T cell receptor beta chains follows, all from one sample in a study of T cell repertoires in cytomegalovirus infection. MiXCR was run by TCRdb on the reads, yielding one entry per CDR3 protein. Of more than 650,000 distinct CDR3 sequences listed, 35% were seen once; the top ten hold around 3%. The sequenced sample was PBMCs. Receptors originate from a human donor in good health (CMV status not recorded). Some clones in this sample may be carry-over from other donors' samples. The CDR3 runs from the conserved cysteine through the conserved F or W. A D gene is named only where the DNA matches it firmly. Clone size, where shown, is once, few, many, or a class for clones that have expanded.

D gene	clone size	J gene	V gene	CDR3 protein	CDR3 DNA
TRBD1	few	TRBJ1-3	TRBV7-9	CASSPPLGQAGNTIYF	TGTGCCAGCAGCCCGCCATTGGGACAGGCCGGAAACACCATATATTTT
TRBD1	NA	TRBJ1-1	TRBV6-2/TRBV6-3	CASSPYHDRVGVTEAFF	TGTGCCAGCAGTCCCTACCATGACAGGGTAGGGGTCACTGAAGCTTTCTTT
NA	few	TRBJ2-3	TRBV11-3	CASSSSGRGLTDTQYF	TGTGCCAGCAGCTCCTCAGGTCGGGGCCTAACAGATACGCAGTATTTT
TRBD2	many	TRBJ2-5	TRBV7-9	CASSSGISKTQYF	TGTGCCAGCAGCAGCGGGATAAGCAAGACCCAGTACTTC
NA	NA	TRBJ2-2	TRBV7-6	CASSPPGPHLSGELLF	TGTGCCAGCAGCCCCCCGGGGCCCCATTTATCCGGGGAGCTGTTGTTT
NA	few	TRBJ2-2	TRBV28	CASRRGTTGELFF	TGTGCCAGCAGACGAGGGACGACCGGGGAGCTGTTTTTT
NA	few	TRBJ1-5	TRBV12-3/TRBV12-4	CASTRHNQPQHF	TGTGCCAGCACCAGGCACAATCAGCCCCAGCATTTT
NA	NA	TRBJ2-6	TRBV2	CASSWGRTSGANVLTF	TGTGCCAGCAGTTGGGGACGGACCTCTGGGGCCAACGTCCTGACTTTC
NA	NA	TRBJ2-7	TRBV7-2	CASSLPGPAYEQYF	TGTGCCAGCAGCTTGCCGGGACCTGCCTACGAGCAGTACTTC
NA	few	TRBJ2-2	TRBV7-4	CASSPPADTGELFF	TGTGCCAGCAGCCCGCCGGCGGATACCGGGGAGCTGTTTTTT
NA	many	TRBJ2-3	TRBV11-2	CASSLGGATTSTDTQYF	TGTGCCAGCAGCTTGGGTGGAGCCACCACTAGCACAGATACGCAGTATTTT
TRBD1	many	TRBJ2-5	TRBV7-8	CASSFPPGQGGETQYF	TGTGCCAGCAGCTTTCCGCCGGGACAGGGGGGAGAGACCCAGTACTTC
TRBD1	few	TRBJ1-2	TRBV7-2	CASSLMGQGNGYTF	TGTGCCAGCAGCTTAATGGGACAGGGGAACGGCTACACCTTC
NA	few	TRBJ2-7	TRBV28	CASSPAVAASAAYEQYF	TGTGCCAGCAGTCCCGCAGTGGCCGCTAGCGCTGCCTACGAGCAGTACTTC
TRBD2	NA	TRBJ2-2	TRBV12-3/TRBV12-4	CASSQLLAGATGELFF	TGTGCCAGCAGTCAACTTCTAGCGGGGGCAACCGGGGAGCTGTTTTTT
NA	NA	TRBJ1-2	TRBV28	CASRPMGWTYGSTF	TGTGCCAGCCGTCCCATGGGCTGGACCTATGGCTCCACCTTC
TRBD2	NA	TRBJ2-3	TRBV4-1	CASSHLGTSGSGDTQYF	TGCGCCAGCAGCCACCTTGGGACTAGCGGGAGTGGAGATACGCAGTATTTT
TRBD1	NA	TRBJ1-1	TRBV6-6	CASSYSILGQGGTEAFF	TGTGCCAGCAGTTACTCGATTTTGGGACAGGGAGGCACTGAAGCTTTCTTT
TRBD2	few	TRBJ2-1	TRBV12-3/TRBV12-4	CASRDARGLAGNEDEQFF	TGTGCCAGCCGAGACGCCAGGGGACTAGCGGGAAATGAGGATGAGCAGTTCTTC
TRBD2	NA	TRBJ2-3	TRBV5-4	CASSFVVSGGADTQYF	TGTGCCAGCAGCTTTGTGGTTAGCGGGGGGGCAGATACGCAGTATTTT
TRBD2	NA	TRBJ2-5	TRBV2	CASKATSGPQETQYF	TGTGCCAGCAAAGCCACTAGCGGGCCCCAAGAGACCCAGTACTTC
NA	few	TRBJ2-7	TRBV7-2	CASSLGLDTYEQYF	TGTGCCAGCAGCCTCGGACTTGATACCTACGAGCAGTACTTC
TRBD1	few	TRBJ2-3	TRBV28	CASRAGTGGADTQYF	TGTGCCAGCAGAGCCGGGACAGGGGGCGCAGATACGCAGTATTTT
TRBD1	few	TRBJ2-1	TRBV4-1	CASSHGQGPTHEQFF	TGCGCCAGCAGCCACGGACAGGGACCGACCCATGAGCAGTTCTTC
TRBD1	NA	TRBJ1-2	TRBV6-5	CASSGGQGNGYTF	TGTGCCAGCAGTGGCGGACAGGGGAATGGCTACACCTTC
NA	many	TRBJ1-1	TRBV7-2	CASSSYPSGGPRNTEAFF	TGTGCCAGCAGCTCTTACCCCTCCGGGGGGCCCCGGAACACTGAAGCTTTCTTT
NA	NA	TRBJ1-2	TRBV4-1	CASSPARSGRYYGYTF	TGCGCCAGCAGCCCCGCTCGTTCGGGGCGTTACTATGGCTACACCTTC
NA	few	TRBJ1-2	TRBV7-2	CASSSGGQNLYGYTF	TGTGCCAGCAGCTCCGGCGGACAGAACCTCTATGGCTACACCTTC
NA	NA	TRBJ2-7	TRBV6-5	CASSYDTWTASYEQYF	TGTGCCAGCAGTTACGACACTTGGACAGCGTCCTACGAGCAGTACTTC
NA	NA	TRBJ2-3	TRBV6-5	CSSSYGRMQYF	TGTTCCAGCAGTTACGGTAGAATGCAGTATTTT
NA	many	TRBJ1-4	TRBV7-2	CASSLVLALGEKLFF	TGTGCCAGCAGCTTAGTGCTGGCTCTAGGTGAAAAACTGTTTTTT
TRBD1	few	TRBJ1-2	TRBV6-1	CASRVTGTEGYTF	TGTGCCAGCAGGGTCACCGGGACAGAGGGCTACACCTTC
NA	few	TRBJ1-1	TRBV14	CASSQGIRVGERTEAFF	TGTGCCAGCAGCCAAGGAATAAGGGTGGGAGAACGAACTGAAGCTTTCTTT
NA	many	TRBJ1-5	TRBV11-3	CASSLALPGSQPQHF	TGTGCCAGCAGCTTAGCTCTCCCTGGAAGCCAGCCCCAGCATTTT
NA	few	TRBJ1-2	TRBV28	CASSPQGSAYGYTF	TGTGCCAGCAGTCCTCAAGGTAGTGCCTATGGCTACACCTTC
TRBD1	once	TRBJ1-5	TRBV18	CASSRSGTGGNSNQPQHF	TGTGCCAGCTCACGCTCCGGGACAGGGGGTAATAGCAATCAGCCCCAGCATTTT
TRBD2	few	TRBJ2-2	TRBV6-6	CASRVKLAGGLATTGELFF	TGTGCCAGCAGGGTAAAACTAGCGGGAGGGCTGGCCACGACCGGGGAGCTGTTTTTT
TRBD1	NA	TRBJ2-2	TRBV28	CASSLNLQGANTGELFF	TGTGCCAGCAGTTTGAATTTACAGGGGGCGAACACCGGGGAGCTGTTTTTT
TRBD2	many	TRBJ2-7	TRBV28	CASSRPGTSGYEQYF	TGTGCCAGCAGTAGGCCGGGGACTAGCGGGTACGAGCAGTACTTC
TRBD1	few	TRBJ2-5	TRBV29-1	CSVEDRDRDQETQYF	TGCAGCGTTGAAGATCGGGACAGGGACCAAGAGACCCAGTACTTC
NA	once	TRBJ2-4	TRBV6-1	CASISDSLAKNIQYF	TGTGCCAGCATTTCGGACAGCCTAGCCAAAAACATTCAGTACTTC
NA	NA	TRBJ2-7	TRBV7-2	CASSLIGFEQYF	TGTGCCAGCAGCTTAATTGGGTTCGAGCAGTACTTC
TRBD2	few	TRBJ2-1	TRBV7-2	CASSLPGLVSEQFF	TGTGCCAGCAGCTTACCGGGACTAGTGAGTGAGCAGTTCTTC
TRBD1	few	TRBJ2-5	TRBV19	CASSLKGRQGFKETQYF	TGTGCCAGTAGTCTTAAAGGCCGACAGGGGTTCAAGGAGACCCAGTACTTC
TRBD2	NA	TRBJ2-1	TRBV12-3/TRBV12-4	CASQREIYNEQFF	TGTGCCAGTCAGCGGGAGATCTACAATGAGCAGTTCTTC
NA	NA	TRBJ1-6	TRBV7-3	CARSQGENNSPLHF	TGTGCCCGCAGCCAGGGCGAGAATAATTCACCCCTCCACTTT
TRBD1	many	TRBJ1-5	TRBV12-3/TRBV12-4	CASSGQGGQPQHF	TGTGCCAGCAGTGGACAGGGGGGACAGCCCCAGCATTTT
NA	NA	TRBJ2-2	TRBV3-1	CASSQLLTDTGELFF	TGTGCCAGCAGCCAACTCTTGACTGACACCGGGGAGCTGTTTTTT
NA	NA	TRBJ2-3	TRBV28	CASSSPGVSSTDTQYF	TGTGCCAGCAGTTCACCAGGGGTTTCTAGCACAGATACGCAGTATTTT
NA	NA	TRBJ1-1	TRBV28	CASRWGATEAFF	TGTGCCAGTCGCTGGGGGGCGACTGAAGCTTTCTTT
NA	many	TRBJ1-5	TRBV20-1	CSARAIAGFRDQPQHF	TGCAGTGCTAGAGCTATCGCTGGCTTTAGGGATCAGCCCCAGCATTTT
NA	NA	TRBJ1-1	TRBV19	CASSIEPMNTEAFF	TGTGCCAGTAGTATCGAGCCTATGAACACTGAAGCTTTCTTT
NA	NA	TRBJ2-2	TRBV20-1	CSARSAGQNTGELFF	TGCAGTGCTAGGTCGGCGGGGCAGAACACCGGGGAGCTGTTTTTT
NA	NA	TRBJ1-2	TRBV11-2	CASTPSWSTNYGYTF	TGTGCCAGCACCCCTAGTTGGAGTACTAACTATGGCTACACCTTC
TRBD1	NA	TRBJ1-4	TRBV12-3/TRBV12-4	CASSFGDRDEKLFF	TGTGCCAGCAGTTTCGGGGACAGGGATGAAAAACTGTTTTTT